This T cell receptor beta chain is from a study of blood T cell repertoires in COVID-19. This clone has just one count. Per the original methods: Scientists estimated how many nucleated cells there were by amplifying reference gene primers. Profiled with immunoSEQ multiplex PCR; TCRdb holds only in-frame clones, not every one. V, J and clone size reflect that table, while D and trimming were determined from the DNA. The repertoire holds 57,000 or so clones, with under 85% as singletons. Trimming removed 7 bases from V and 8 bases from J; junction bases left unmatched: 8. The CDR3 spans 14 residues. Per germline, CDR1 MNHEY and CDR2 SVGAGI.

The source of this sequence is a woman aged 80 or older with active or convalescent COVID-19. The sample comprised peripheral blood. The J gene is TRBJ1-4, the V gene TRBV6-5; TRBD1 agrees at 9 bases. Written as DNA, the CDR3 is TGTGCCAGCACCCGGGACAGGGAGAAAGAAAAACTGTTTTTT. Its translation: CASTRDREKEKLFF.